This TCR beta chain was observed in a study of shared clonotypes between healthy human individuals. Only in-frame clones appear in the TCRdb table, and some are missing; sequencing was by immunoSEQ multiplex PCR. Among about 1.1 million clones listed, around 78% were seen once. The germline V gene encodes CDR1 SSHAT and CDR2 FNYEAQ (reference sequence). There are 15 residues in the CDR3. The V end was cut by 2 bases, the J end by 1 base, with 10 bases between. The table lists this clone with a few counts. The chain links TRBV7-7 to TRBJ2-3, with D tentatively TRBD1 (5 bases). This clonotype was obtained from a man younger than 35 in good health. Some clones in this sample may be carry-over from other donors' samples. The sequenced sample was memory CD4+ T cells from PBMCs. Subset indicated: CD45RA-negative fraction. CDR3 coding DNA: TGTGCCAGCAGCTTAAGGCAGGGTCGCACAGATACGCAGTATTTT. This encodes CASSLRQGRTDTQYF.